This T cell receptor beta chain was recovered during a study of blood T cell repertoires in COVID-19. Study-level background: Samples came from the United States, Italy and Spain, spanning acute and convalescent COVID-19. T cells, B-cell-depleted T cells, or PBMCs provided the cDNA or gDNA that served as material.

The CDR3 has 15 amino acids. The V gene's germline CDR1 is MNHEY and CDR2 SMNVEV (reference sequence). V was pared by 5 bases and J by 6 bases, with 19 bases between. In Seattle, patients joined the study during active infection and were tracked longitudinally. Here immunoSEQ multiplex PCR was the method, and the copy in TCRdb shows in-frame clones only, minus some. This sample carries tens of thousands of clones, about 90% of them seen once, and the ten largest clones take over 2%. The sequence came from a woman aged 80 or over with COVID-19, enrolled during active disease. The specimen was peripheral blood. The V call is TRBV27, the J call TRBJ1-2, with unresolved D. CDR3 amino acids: CASSSRITGSHGYTF. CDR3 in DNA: TGTGCCAGCAGTAGTAGAATAACGGGTAGCCATGGCTACACCTTC.